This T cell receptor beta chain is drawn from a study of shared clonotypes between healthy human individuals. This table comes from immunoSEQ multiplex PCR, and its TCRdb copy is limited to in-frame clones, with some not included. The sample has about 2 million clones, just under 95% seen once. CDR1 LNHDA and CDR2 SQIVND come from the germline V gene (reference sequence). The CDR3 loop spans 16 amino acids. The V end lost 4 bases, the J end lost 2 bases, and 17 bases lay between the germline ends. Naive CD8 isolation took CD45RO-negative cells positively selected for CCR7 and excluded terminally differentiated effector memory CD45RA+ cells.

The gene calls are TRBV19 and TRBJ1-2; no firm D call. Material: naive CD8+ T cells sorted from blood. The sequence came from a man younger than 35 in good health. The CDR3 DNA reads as TGTGCCAGTAGTACCCCGTACGGAGGATCCAACTATGGCTACACCTTC. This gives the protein CASSTPYGGSNYGYTF.